The 26 T cell receptor beta chains listed next were all sequenced from one sample in a study of blood T cell repertoires in COVID-19. TCRdb's copy holds only in-frame clones and misses some; the assay was immunoSEQ multiplex PCR. The table has nearly 80,000 clones, around 80% seen once. Sequencing was performed on peripheral blood. These TCRs come from a man in his fifties or sixties with active or convalescent COVID-19.

This chain links TRBV7-2 with TRBJ2-2; 13 nucleotides agree with TRBD2. This CDR3 is built from 18 residues. V was pared by 5 bases and J by 1 base, with 7 bases of the junction left unmatched. Germline V gene data show CDR1 as SGHTA and CDR2 as FQGNSA. The CDR3 sequence is CASSPSGLAGVNTGELFF. The CDR3 region has the DNA TGTGCCAGCAGCCCGAGCGGACTAGCGGGGGTGAACACCGGGGAGCTGTTTTTT.

The chain carries TRBV19 and TRBJ1-6; D gene unclear. Germline V gene lookup returns CDR1 LNHDA and CDR2 SQIVND (reference sequence). CDR3 size: 14 residues. Trimming stripped 5 bases from V and 8 bases from J, with 13 bases between. The CDR3 loop is CASSATRNDSPLHF. CDR3 DNA sequence: TGTGCCAGTAGTGCCACAAGAAACGATTCACCCCTCCACTTT.

This clone was counted between two and nine times. This chain uses TRBV5-5 with TRBJ2-1, with D maybe TRBD1 (6 bases). Deletions cut 3 bases from V and 7 bases from J, with 14 bases between. Germline V gene data show CDR1 as SGHKS and CDR2 as YYEKEE (reference sequence). This CDR3 has 14 amino acids. CDR3 protein: CASSWTQQGNEQFF. In DNA form, the CDR3 reads TGTGCCAGCAGCTGGACGCAGCAGGGGAATGAGCAGTTCTTC.

This clone was observed once. This sequence joins TRBV11-2 and TRBJ1-5; 7 bases agree with TRBD1. V was pared by 3 bases and J by 7 bases, with 3 bases of the junction left unmatched. The CDR3 totals 13 residues. Germline CDR1 reads SGHAT; CDR2 reads FQNNGV. In DNA, the CDR3 is TGTGCCAGCAGCTTGACAGGGTACCAGCCCCAGCATTTT. Amino acids: CASSLTGYQPQHF.

The chain couples TRBV13 to TRBJ2-7, with 8 bases identical to TRBD1. Germline V gene data show CDR1 as PRHDT and CDR2 as FYEKMQ (reference sequence). V lost 3 bases to trimming and J lost 0 bases; unmatched junction nucleotides: 1. CDR3 size: 14 residues. The CDR3 bases are TGTGCCAGCAGCTTGACAGGGGTCTCCTACGAGCAGTACTTC. Encoded protein: CASSLTGVSYEQYF.

V usage is TRBV9 and J usage is TRBJ2-1; possibly TRBD2 for D (7 bases). The CDR3 is 15 amino acids. V was clipped by 6 bases and J by 0 bases, with 13 bases between them. Per the germline V gene, CDR1 is SGDLS and CDR2 is YYNGEE. CDR3 region: CASMRGGSSYNEQFF. The DNA for the CDR3 is TGTGCCAGCATGAGGGGGGGCAGCTCCTACAATGAGCAGTTCTTC.

The V call is TRBV29-1, the J call TRBJ2-7; D remains ambiguous. V gave up 0 bases and J gave up 1 base, with 10 bases separating them. Germline V gene sequence: CDR1 SQVTM, CDR2 ANQGSEA. This CDR3 region has 14 residues. CDR3 residues: CSVEDRAGSYEQYF. In DNA, the CDR3 is TGCAGCGTTGAAGATCGTGCAGGTTCCTACGAGCAGTACTTC.

V usage is TRBV5-1 and J usage is TRBJ2-5; 9 bases are shared with TRBD1. Germline V gene lookup returns CDR1 SGHRS and CDR2 YFSETQ. V was pared by 2 bases and J by 2 bases, with 4 bases of the junction left unmatched. This CDR3 spans 15 amino acids. The CDR3 DNA sequence: TGCGCCAGCAGCTTTATAGGGACAGGGCAAGAGACCCAGTACTTC. This encodes CASSFIGTGQETQYF.

The rearrangement links TRBV2 to TRBJ2-5, with 8 bases matching TRBD2. The CDR3 has 16 amino acids. CDR1 is SNHLY, CDR2 FYNNEI, per germline. J lost 1 base, V lost 2 bases, and 6 bases had no gene match. The CDR3 DNA sequence: TGTGCCAGCAGTGAAAAGAACGGGGGGGTCCAAGAGACCCAGTACTTC. Its protein product is CASSEKNGGVQETQYF.

This chain uses TRBV7-2 with TRBJ1-6; D is ambiguous. V was pared by 5 bases and J by 0 bases, with 14 bases between. This CDR3 contains 17 residues. Germline assignment: CDR1 SGHTA and CDR2 FQGNSA. As DNA, the CDR3 is TGTGCCAGCAGCCCATTAAGGCACAGCTCCTATAATTCACCCCTCCACTTT. Translation gives CASSPLRHSSYNSPLHF.

This chain uses TRBV10-3 with TRBJ1-5; TRBD1 might be the D (6 bases). V was cut by 10 bases and J by 3 bases, with 10 bases left in between. Looked up from germline, CDR1 is ENHRY and CDR2 is SYGVKD. This CDR3 region has 12 residues. CDR3 protein: CATQGPNQPQHF. The CDR3 DNA is TGTGCCACTCAGGGGCCCAATCAGCCCCAGCATTTT.

The chain uses TRBV15 and TRBJ2-1; TRBD2 agrees at 12 bases. This CDR3 spans 18 amino acids. Germline trimming cut 5 bases from V and 8 bases from J; bases unmatched to any gene: 16. Germline V gene lookup returns CDR1 LNHNV and CDR2 YYDKDF (reference sequence). The CDR3 region is CATSFGLAGGRFGDEQFF. The DNA of the CDR3 is TGTGCCACCAGCTTTGGGCTAGCGGGGGGGCGATTCGGCGATGAGCAGTTCTTC. The complete variable domain, with remaining parts taken from reference TRBV15 and TRBJ2-1, reads DAMVIQNPRYQVTQFGKPVTLSCSQTLNHNVMYWYQQKSSQAPKLLFHYYDKDFNNEADTPDNFQSRRPNTSFCFLDIRSPGLGDTAMYLCATSFGLAGGRFGDEQFFGPGTRLTVL.

The chain has TRBV27 and TRBJ1-2; 11 nucleotides match TRBD1. The ends lost 2 bases at V and 4 bases at J; junction bases unmatched: 3. The germline CDR1 and CDR2 sequences are MNHEY and SMNVEV (reference sequence). This CDR3 region has 15 residues. The CDR3 region is CASSLTGTGGYGYTF. CDR3 sequence (DNA): TGTGCCAGCAGTTTAACCGGGACAGGGGGCTATGGCTACACCTTC.

DNA for the CDR3: TGTGCCAGCAGTCCTGACAGGGTTCGTGGCTACACCTTC. Translated, it gives CASSPDRVRGYTF. The chain joins TRBV12-3 or TRBV12-4 to TRBJ1-2, with TRBD1 matching over 7 bases. The CDR3 has 13 residues. V gave up 5 bases and J gave up 7 bases; unmatched junction bases: 7.

The chain carries TRBV6-5 and TRBJ2-5, with 7 bases identical to TRBD1. Trimming cost V 4 bases and J 1 base; bases outside gene matches: 6. CDR1 is MNHEY, CDR2 SVGAGI, per germline. The CDR3 sequence is 15 residues long. This CDR3 is CASSFYGTAQETQYF. The DNA of the CDR3 is TGTGCCAGCAGTTTCTATGGGACAGCCCAAGAGACCCAGTACTTC.

A remark on this clone: The same CDR3 also results from other DNA sequences found in this sample. The J gene is TRBJ2-1, the V gene TRBV7-2; possibly TRBD2 for D (5 bases). Trimming removed 5 bases at V and 7 bases at J, with 15 bases between. The CDR3 consists of 14 residues. Germline V gene data show CDR1 as SGHTA and CDR2 as FQGNSA. This chain's CDR3 is CASSLRGLVNEQFF. The CDR3 DNA reads TGTGCCAGCAGCCTTCGAGGACTGGTAAATGAGCAGTTCTTC. Based on the CDR3 plus reference TRBV7-2 and TRBJ2-1, the full variable domain is GAGVSQSPSNKVTEKGKDVELRCDPISGHTALYWYRQSLGQGLEFLIYFQGNSAPDKSGLPSDRFSAERTGGSVSTLTIQRTQQEDSAVYLCASSLRGLVNEQFFGPGTRLTVL.

This chain uses TRBV10-3 with TRBJ2-3, with 8 bases lining up with TRBD2. Germline V lookup: CDR1 ENHRY, CDR2 SYGVKD. There are 15 residues in the CDR3. V lost 8 bases to trimming and J lost 2 bases; unmatched junction nucleotides: 9. In nucleotides, the CDR3 is TGTGCCATCTCCCTCGGGGGGGCGACCACAGATACGCAGTATTTT. It specifies CAISLGGATTDTQYF.

This clone was picked up one time. The chain combines TRBV5-8 with TRBJ2-7, with D possibly matching TRBD2 (7 bases). Trimming took 4 bases from V and 3 from J, leaving 11 bases between them. The CDR3 spans 13 residues. Per the germline V gene, CDR1 is SGHTS and CDR2 is YDEGEE. CDR3 bases: TGTGCCAGCAGCCCCGGGGGGCTCTACGAGCAGTACTTC. Translation: CASSPGGLYEQYF.

This chain links TRBV7-9 with TRBJ2-5, with 9 positions matching TRBD2. Germline V gene sequence: CDR1 SEHNR, CDR2 FQNEAQ (reference sequence). This CDR3 is 17 amino acids long. The junction had 14 bases not matched to a gene; V was cut back by 5 bases and J by 4 bases. The CDR3 here is CASSKGLAGESPETQYF. As DNA, the CDR3 is TGTGCCAGCAGCAAGGGACTAGCCGGGGAGTCTCCAGAGACCCAGTACTTC.

The J gene is TRBJ1-5, the V gene TRBV14; 7 bases are shared with TRBD1. Per the germline V gene, CDR1 is SGHDN and CDR2 is FVKESK. This CDR3 has 18 residues. J was trimmed by 3 bases and V by 4 bases; bases with no gene match: 15. CDR3 sequence (DNA): TGTGCCAGCAGCCCTTTTCCCCTCCCGGGACAGCTCAATCAGCCCCAGCATTTT. Translated: CASSPFPLPGQLNQPQHF.

The chain joins TRBV19 to TRBJ1-2; possibly TRBD1 for D (5 bases). Deletions cut 8 bases from V and 5 bases from J, with 21 bases between. Germline lookup yields CDR1 LNHDA and CDR2 SQIVND (reference sequence). This CDR3 is 15 amino acids long. This CDR3 reads CASSKYHPPGYGYTF. CDR3 nucleotides: TGTGCCAGTTCTAAGTATCACCCCCCAGGGTATGGCTACACCTTC.

V and J are TRBV3-1 (or the pseudogene TRBV3-2) and TRBJ2-5, with D maybe TRBD1 (6 bases). This CDR3 is built from 14 residues. Per germline, CDR1 LGHDT and CDR2 YNNKEL (reference sequence). The V and J ends lost 5 bases and 1 base respectively, with 11 bases between them. CDR3 sequence: CASSYRDIQETQYF. The CDR3 coding sequence is TGTGCCAGCAGCTACCGGGACATCCAAGAGACCCAGTACTTC.

Here the CDR3 reads CASSPLRGEYNEQFF. In DNA form, the CDR3 reads TGTGCCAGCAGCCCCTTACGGGGGGAGTACAATGAGCAGTTCTTC. This chain connects TRBV4-2 to TRBJ2-1; 7 positions agree with TRBD2. V shed 4 bases, J shed 4 bases, and the junction held 7 bases outside the gene matches. Germline assignment: CDR1 LGHNA and CDR2 YNFKEQ. The CDR3 has 15 residues.

This clone has more than one count but fewer than ten. V usage is TRBV3-1 (or the pseudogene TRBV3-2) and J usage is TRBJ2-3; 9 bases line up with TRBD2. The V gene end was trimmed by 6 bases and the J gene end by 0 bases; junction bases not matched to a gene: 4. Germline CDR1 is LGHDT and CDR2 is YNNKEL (reference sequence). The CDR3 is made up of 15 amino acids. CDR3 region: CASSLAGGSTDTQYF. The CDR3 DNA reads as TGTGCCAGCAGTCTTGCGGGGGGGAGCACAGATACGCAGTATTTT.

The gene calls are TRBV6-6 and TRBJ1-2, with TRBD1 matching 8 bases. Germline V gene sequence: CDR1 MNHNY, CDR2 SVGAGI (reference sequence). The CDR3 sequence is 15 residues long. Unmatched junction bases numbered 12, after V lost 4 bases and J lost 8 bases. In nucleotides, the CDR3 is TGTGCCAGCAGTTTCCCCGCCAGGGGGCTGGAGGGCTACACCTTC. Protein product: CASSFPARGLEGYTF.

V and J are TRBV4-3 and TRBJ2-2; D call uncertain. The length of the CDR3 is 16 residues. Per germline, CDR1 LGHNA and CDR2 YSLEER. The V end was cut by 0 bases, the J end by 0 bases, with 8 bases between. The CDR3 here is CASSQDPLPNTGELFF. CDR3 nucleotides: TGCGCCAGCAGCCAAGATCCCCTACCGAACACCGGGGAGCTGTTTTTT.